The 27 T cell receptor beta chains listed next were all sequenced from one sample in a study of cytomegalovirus exposure and HLA in healthy donors. The PCR had 60 Vbeta and 13 Jbeta primers. Profiled with immunoSEQ multiplex PCR; TCRdb holds only in-frame clones, not every one. This sample has 200,000 to 250,000 clones; approximately 80% occur once, and the top ten carry just under 3%. Input material: PBMCs. The receptors here all came from a woman younger than 45 in good health and CMV-seronegative.

DNA of the CDR3: TGTGCCAGCTCACCACCGGGACAGGGTGGAAAGCCCCAGCATTTT. It codes for CASSPPGQGGKPQHF. The genes are TRBV18 and TRBJ1-5; 9 nucleotides align to TRBD1. The V and J ends lost 0 bases and 8 bases, in that order; junction bases with no gene match: 5. This CDR3 spans 15 amino acids. Germline loops: CDR1 KGHSH, CDR2 LQKENI.

The V gene is TRBV10-2, the J gene TRBJ1-3; D is undetermined. The CDR3 has 13 amino acids. The germline V and J ends were trimmed by 0 bases and 7 bases, with 7 bases remaining between them. Per the germline V gene, CDR1 is WSHSY and CDR2 is SAAADI. In DNA form, the CDR3 reads TGCGCCAGCAGTGAGTCGGAGACCAACACCATATATTTT. This codes for CASSESETNTIYF.

In this sample, this clone turned up a few times. The chain recombines TRBV2 with TRBJ2-7; 10 nucleotides match TRBD2. The junction had 2 bases not matched to a gene; V was cut back by 6 bases and J by 3 bases. Per the germline V gene, CDR1 is SNHLY and CDR2 is FYNNEI. This CDR3 has 13 amino acids. The CDR3 loop reads CASRLAGIYEQYF. The CDR3 DNA reads TGTGCCAGCAGACTAGCGGGAATCTACGAGCAGTACTTC.

V usage is TRBV5-1 and J usage is TRBJ2-4; 8 nucleotides agree with TRBD1. After removal of 4 bases from V and 13 bases from J, the junction contained 19 bases not matched to a gene. The CDR3 is made up of 16 amino acids. The germline gives CDR1 SGHRS, CDR2 YFSETQ. CDR3 DNA sequence: TGCGCCAGCAGCAGTTTCTCAGGACAGGGTGTTGAAGAACAGTACTTC. Its translation is CASSSFSGQGVEEQYF. The full variable domain, with the rest looked up from reference TRBV5-1 and TRBJ2-4, is KAGVTQTPRYLIKTRGQQVTLSCSPISGHRSVSWYQQTPGQGLQFLFEYFSETQRNKGNFPGRFSGRQFSNSRSEMNVSTLELGDSALYLCASSSFSGQGVEEQYFGAGTRLSVL.

This clone has a single count. The DNA for the CDR3 is TGTGCCAGCAGCTTCCGGGACAGGGACAACTATGGCTACACCTTC. Translated: CASSFRDRDNYGYTF. The V and J genes are TRBV9 and TRBJ1-2; 9 bases are shared with TRBD1. V lost 4 bases to trimming and J lost 2 bases; unmatched junction nucleotides: 6. The CDR3 loop spans 15 amino acids. Germline values: CDR1 SGDLS, CDR2 YYNGEE.

This rearrangement joins TRBV5-1 to TRBJ2-3, with D unresolved. CDR1 and CDR2 (germline): SGHRS, YFSETQ. V lost 0 bases, J lost 5 bases, and 10 bases lay in between. The CDR3 spans 14 residues. CDR3 nucleotides: TGCGCCAGCAGCTTGGTTCTAGTTGGAGATACGCAGTATTTT. It is translated as CASSLVLVGDTQYF.

This chain connects TRBV15 to TRBJ1-1, with 7 bases matching TRBD1. CDR1 and CDR2 from the germline V gene are LNHNV and YYDKDF (reference sequence). The CDR3 extends over 14 amino acids. The V segment lost 1 base and the J segment 4 bases; nucleotides outside the gene matches: 3. The CDR3 DNA follows: TGTGCCACCAGCAGAGCCCGGACAGGCACTGAAGCTTTCTTT. It yields the protein CATSRARTGTEAFF.

The chain couples TRBV15 to TRBJ2-1; TRBD2 matches at 12 bases. The CDR3 is 15 residues long. V was clipped by 6 bases and J by 7 bases; unmatched bases: 7. Germline CDR1 reads LNHNV; CDR2 reads YYDKDF (reference sequence). CDR3 DNA: TGTGCCACCAGACCACAGGGACTAGCGGGTAATGAGCAGTTCTTC. The encoded protein is CATRPQGLAGNEQFF.

The gene calls are TRBV19 and TRBJ2-6; D may be TRBD2 (5 bases). The germline V gene has CDR1 LNHDA and CDR2 SQIVND (reference sequence). Trimming stripped 7 bases from V and 4 bases from J, with 11 bases between. CDR3 length: 14 amino acids. This chain's CDR3 is CASTHGLGANVLTF. CDR3 DNA: TGTGCCAGTACTCACGGACTCGGGGCCAACGTCCTGACTTTC.

This clone was seen a few times. V gene TRBV21-1 combines with J gene TRBJ2-2; TRBD2, the table's D call, was not compared with the DNA. TRBV21-1 is recorded as a pseudogene. The CDR3 loop spans 16 amino acids. The CDR3 coding sequence is TGTGCCAGCTCAAAGGGTGATAGCGGGATCACCGGGGAGCTGTTTTTT. Translated, it gives CASSKGDSGITGELFF.

To note about this clone: One end of the junction is discordant with germline, which a read error may explain. The chain links TRBV7-9 to TRBJ1-2; D gene ambiguous. The CDR3 is 17 residues long. The V gene's germline CDR1 is SEHNR and CDR2 FQNEAQ (reference sequence). The CDR3 DNA reads as TGTTCCAGCAGCTTTTTGCCCGGGAGTTCGCCCCGCTATGGCTACACCTTC. Amino acid sequence: CSSSFLPGSSPRYGYTF.

About this clone itself: Other DNA sequences in the sample encode the same CDR3. This chain connects TRBV7-7 to TRBJ2-5, with 15 bases that match TRBD2. This CDR3 spans 16 amino acids. J lost 2 bases, V lost 5 bases, and 3 bases had no gene match. Per the germline V gene, CDR1 is SSHAT and CDR2 is FNYEAQ (reference sequence). CDR3 loop: CASSLGLAGGQETQYF. The DNA for the CDR3 is TGTGCCAGCAGCCTTGGACTAGCGGGAGGGCAAGAGACCCAGTACTTC.

The rearrangement uses TRBV7-2 and TRBJ1-1, with 8 bases aligning to TRBD1. V was clipped by 3 bases and J by 3 bases; unmatched bases: 3. CDR1 SGHTA and CDR2 FQGNSA come from the germline V gene. This CDR3 has 14 residues. The CDR3 nucleotides read TGTGCCAGCAGCTTTGCAGGGGGCGACACTGAAGCTTTCTTT. Translated, it gives CASSFAGGDTEAFF.

CDR3 protein: CASNDRGREAFF. Written as DNA, the CDR3 is TGTGCCAGCAATGACAGAGGCCGTGAAGCTTTCTTT. The J gene is TRBJ1-1, the V gene TRBV28, with TRBD1 as a possible D gene (5 bases). With 7 bases removed from V and 7 bases from J, the gap between germline ends came to 13 bases. Per the germline V gene, CDR1 is MDHEN and CDR2 is SYDVKM. CDR3 length: 12 amino acids.

The chain uses TRBV5-6 and TRBJ2-5; D might be TRBD1 (6 bases). V was trimmed by 2 bases and J by 2 bases, leaving 10 bases between them. The CDR3 spans 14 residues. Germline V gives CDR1 SGHDT, CDR2 YYEEEE. CDR3 sequence (DNA): TGTGCCAGCAGCTTTGGACAGACACAAGAGACCCAGTACTTC. Translation: CASSFGQTQETQYF.

The CDR3 bases are TGTGCCAGCAGCCTAGGTGTACAGGGCAACAATGAGCAGTTCTTC. Residues: CASSLGVQGNNEQFF. The chain combines TRBV9 with TRBJ2-1, with D perhaps TRBD1 (6 bases). The CDR3 has 15 residues. Trimming pared 4 bases from V and 5 bases from J, leaving 16 bases between. Germline CDR1 SGDLS, CDR2 YYNGEE.

The rearrangement links TRBV2 to TRBJ2-7; D remains ambiguous. Per germline, CDR1 SNHLY and CDR2 FYNNEI. This CDR3 comprises 12 residues. Trimming removed 5 bases from V and 0 bases from J, with 5 bases in between. CDR3: CASSRSSYEQYF. Here the CDR3 DNA reads TGTGCCAGCAGTAGGAGCTCCTACGAGCAGTACTTC.

Written as DNA, the CDR3 is TGCAGCGTCCGTTTGACTTACGAGCAGTACTTC. As protein: CSVRLTYEQYF. The V call is TRBV29-1, the J call TRBJ2-7; D remains unclear. Germline V gene data show CDR1 as SQVTM and CDR2 as ANQGSEA. Trimming removed 6 bases from V and 4 bases from J, with 10 bases in between. The CDR3 spans 11 residues.

J is TRBJ1-4 and V is TRBV6-5; no firm D call. The V gene's germline CDR1 is MNHEY and CDR2 SVGAGI. The V end lost 2 bases, the J end lost 6 bases, and 10 bases lay between the germline ends. The CDR3 is 14 amino acids. The CDR3 nucleotides read TGTGCCAGCAGTTACGTCGGGATCGATGAAAAACTGTTTTTT. Protein product: CASSYVGIDEKLFF.

In its sample, this clone was seen a few times. The chain links TRBV6-5 to TRBJ1-2, with 7 bases lining up with TRBD1. With V trimmed by 2 bases and J by 4 bases, 7 bases remained unmatched. The CDR3 has 15 residues. CDR1 and CDR2 from the germline V gene are MNHEY and SVGAGI. DNA for the CDR3: TGTGCCAGCAGTTACGCGACAGGGAGGTCCTATGGCTACACCTTC. Encoded protein: CASSYATGRSYGYTF.

The chain is built from TRBV4-2 and TRBJ2-1; 11 nucleotides align to TRBD2. The CDR3 has 18 amino acids. Per the germline V gene, CDR1 is LGHNA and CDR2 is YNFKEQ. J gave up 5 bases and V 1 base, and 10 bases lay outside the gene matches. CDR3 amino acids: CASSQVLAASGRNNEQFF. The CDR3 DNA is TGTGCCAGCAGCCAAGTGCTCGCGGCTAGCGGGAGGAACAATGAGCAGTTCTTC.

The chain employs TRBV5-1 and TRBJ1-3; D gene ambiguous. CDR3 size: 15 residues. The germline CDR1 and CDR2 sequences are SGHRS and YFSETQ. V shed 5 bases and J shed 2 bases, with 14 bases lying between them. CDR3 loop: CASRIEGAPGNTIYF. CDR3 nucleotide sequence: TGCGCCAGCAGAATCGAGGGTGCGCCTGGAAACACCATATATTTT.

This chain links TRBV21-1 with TRBJ2-7; no check of the table's D call, TRBD2, against the DNA was made. TRBV21-1 is assigned pseudogene status. There are 18 residues in the CDR3. Here the CDR3 reads CASSKGGLAGELSYEQYF. DNA of the CDR3: TGTGCCAGCAGCAAAGGCGGACTAGCGGGGGAGCTCTCCTACGAGCAGTACTTC.

The J gene is TRBJ2-5, the V gene TRBV19, with D unclear. CDR3 length equals 11 residues. Between the trimmed V and J ends, which lost 8 bases and 4 bases, there was a span of 8 bases. From germline, CDR1 is LNHDA and CDR2 SQIVND (reference sequence). The CDR3 DNA reads TGTGCCAGTGGCCCTGGAGAGACCCAGTACTTC. Translation: CASGPGETQYF.

CDR3 sequence: CASSSERGETQYF. The CDR3 bases are TGTGCCAGCAGCTCGGAGCGTGGGGAGACCCAGTACTTC. The chain joins TRBV7-9 to TRBJ2-5; D is ambiguous. V was trimmed by 4 bases and J by 5 bases, leaving 11 bases between them. The germline gives CDR1 SEHNR, CDR2 FQNEAQ (reference sequence). This CDR3 contains 13 residues.

This sequence joins TRBV10-3 and TRBJ2-1; TRBD2 matches at 12 bases. Trimming removed 8 bases from V and 8 bases from J; junction bases left unmatched: 13. The V gene's germline CDR1 is ENHRY and CDR2 SYGVKD. The length of the CDR3 is 16 residues. CDR3 residues: CAISPSGRAAVHEQFF. The CDR3 nucleotides read TGTGCCATCTCCCCTAGCGGGAGGGCCGCAGTTCATGAGCAGTTCTTC.

The chain recombines TRBV28 with TRBJ1-1, with D perhaps TRBD1 (6 bases). Germline V gene lookup returns CDR1 MDHEN and CDR2 SYDVKM. V was pared by 6 bases and J by 2 bases, with 16 bases between. The CDR3 spans 15 residues. The CDR3 protein is CASSPLRGTNTEAFF. For the CDR3, the DNA is TGTGCCAGCAGCCCGCTCAGGGGAACTAACACTGAAGCTTTCTTT. The complete variable domain, with remaining parts taken from reference TRBV28 and TRBJ1-1, reads DVKVTQSSRYLVKRTGEKVFLECVQDMDHENMFWYRQDPGLGLRLIYFSYDVKMKEKGDIPEGYSVSREKKERFSLILESASTNQTSMYLCASSPLRGTNTEAFFGQGTRLTVV.